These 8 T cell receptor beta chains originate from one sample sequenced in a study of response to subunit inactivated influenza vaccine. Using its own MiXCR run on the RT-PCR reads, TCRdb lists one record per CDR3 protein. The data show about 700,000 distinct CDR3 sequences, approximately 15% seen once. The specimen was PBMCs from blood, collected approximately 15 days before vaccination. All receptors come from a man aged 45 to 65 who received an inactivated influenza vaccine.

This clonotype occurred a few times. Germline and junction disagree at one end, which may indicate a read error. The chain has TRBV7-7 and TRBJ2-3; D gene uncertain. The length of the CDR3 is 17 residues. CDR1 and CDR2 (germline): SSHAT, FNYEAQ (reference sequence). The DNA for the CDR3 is TGTGCTAGCAGCTTAATGCTGGCCGGGCCCGACACAGATACGCAGTATTTT. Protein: CASSLMLAGPDTDTQYF.

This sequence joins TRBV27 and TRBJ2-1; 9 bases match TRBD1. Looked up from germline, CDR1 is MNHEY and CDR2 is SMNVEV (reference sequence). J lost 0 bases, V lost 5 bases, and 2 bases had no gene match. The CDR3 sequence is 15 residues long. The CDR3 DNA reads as TGTGCCAGCAGTCGGGACAGGGTCTCCTACAATGAGCAGTTCTTC. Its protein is CASSRDRVSYNEQFF.

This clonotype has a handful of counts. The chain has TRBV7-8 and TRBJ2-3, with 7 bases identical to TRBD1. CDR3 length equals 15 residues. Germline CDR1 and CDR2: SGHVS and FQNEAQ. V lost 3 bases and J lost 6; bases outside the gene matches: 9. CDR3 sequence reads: CASSFVSARGDTQYF. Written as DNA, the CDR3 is TGTGCCAGCAGCTTCGTATCAGCCAGGGGGGATACGCAGTATTTT.

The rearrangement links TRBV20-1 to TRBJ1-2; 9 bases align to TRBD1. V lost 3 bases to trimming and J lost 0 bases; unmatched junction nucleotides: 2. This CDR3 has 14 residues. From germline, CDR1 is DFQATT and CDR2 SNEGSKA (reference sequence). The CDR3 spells CSASRQGANYGYTF. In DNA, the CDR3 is TGCAGTGCTAGTCGACAGGGGGCTAACTATGGCTACACCTTC.

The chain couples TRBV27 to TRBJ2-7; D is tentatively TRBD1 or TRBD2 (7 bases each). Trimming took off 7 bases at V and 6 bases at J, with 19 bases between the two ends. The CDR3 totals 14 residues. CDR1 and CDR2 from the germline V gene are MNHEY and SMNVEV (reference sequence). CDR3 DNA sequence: TGTGCCAGCACCAGAACAGGGGCTAGCGGCGAGCAGTACTTC. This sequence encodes CASTRTGASGEQYF.

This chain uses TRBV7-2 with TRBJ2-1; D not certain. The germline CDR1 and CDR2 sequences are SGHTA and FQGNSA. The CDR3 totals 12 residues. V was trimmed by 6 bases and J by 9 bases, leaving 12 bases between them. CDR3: CASRDPGGEQFF. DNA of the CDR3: TGTGCCAGCAGAGATCCAGGTGGTGAGCAGTTCTTC.

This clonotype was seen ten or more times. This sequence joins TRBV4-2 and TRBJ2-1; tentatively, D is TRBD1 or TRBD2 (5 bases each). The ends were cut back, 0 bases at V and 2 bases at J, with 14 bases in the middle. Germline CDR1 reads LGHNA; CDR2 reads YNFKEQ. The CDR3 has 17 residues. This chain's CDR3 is CASSQDLGLGAYNEQFF. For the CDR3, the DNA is TGTGCCAGCAGCCAAGATTTGGGCTTGGGGGCCTACAATGAGCAGTTCTTC.

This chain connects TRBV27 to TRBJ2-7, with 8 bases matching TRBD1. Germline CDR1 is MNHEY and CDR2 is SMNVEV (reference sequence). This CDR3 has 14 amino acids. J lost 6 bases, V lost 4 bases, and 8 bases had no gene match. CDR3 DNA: TGTGCCAGCAGTTCCTCCCCGACAGGGGTCGAGCAGTACTTC. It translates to CASSSSPTGVEQYF.